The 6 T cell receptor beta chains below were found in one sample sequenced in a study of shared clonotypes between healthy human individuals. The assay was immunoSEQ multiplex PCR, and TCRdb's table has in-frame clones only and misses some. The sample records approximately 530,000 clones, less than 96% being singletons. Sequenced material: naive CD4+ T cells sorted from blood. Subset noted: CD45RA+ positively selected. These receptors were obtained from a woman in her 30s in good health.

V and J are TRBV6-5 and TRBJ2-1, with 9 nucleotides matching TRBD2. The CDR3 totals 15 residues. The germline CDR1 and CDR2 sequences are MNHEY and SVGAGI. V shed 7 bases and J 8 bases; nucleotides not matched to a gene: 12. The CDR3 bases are TGTGCCAGCAAATTACAGGGCGGGAGGGCCGATGAGCAGTTCTTC. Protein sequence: CASKLQGGRADEQFF.

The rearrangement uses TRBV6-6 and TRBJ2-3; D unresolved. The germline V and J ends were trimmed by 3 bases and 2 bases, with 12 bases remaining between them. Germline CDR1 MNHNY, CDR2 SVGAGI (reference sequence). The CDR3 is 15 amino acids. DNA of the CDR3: TGTGCCAGCAGTTATGACGGGTCACCCACAGATACGCAGTATTTT. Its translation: CASSYDGSPTDTQYF.

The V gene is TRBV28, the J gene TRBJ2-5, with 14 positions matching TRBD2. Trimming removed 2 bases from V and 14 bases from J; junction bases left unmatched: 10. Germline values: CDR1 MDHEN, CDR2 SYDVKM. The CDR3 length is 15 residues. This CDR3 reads CASSLAPGTSGSFYF. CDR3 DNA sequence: TGTGCCAGCAGTTTAGCCCCCGGGACTAGCGGGAGTTTCTACTTC.

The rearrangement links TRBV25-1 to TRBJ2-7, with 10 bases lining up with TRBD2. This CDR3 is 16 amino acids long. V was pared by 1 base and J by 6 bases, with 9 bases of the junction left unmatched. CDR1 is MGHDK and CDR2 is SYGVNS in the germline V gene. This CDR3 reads CASSESQREGRFEQYF. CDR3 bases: TGTGCCAGCAGTGAATCACAGCGGGAGGGCCGTTTCGAGCAGTACTTC.

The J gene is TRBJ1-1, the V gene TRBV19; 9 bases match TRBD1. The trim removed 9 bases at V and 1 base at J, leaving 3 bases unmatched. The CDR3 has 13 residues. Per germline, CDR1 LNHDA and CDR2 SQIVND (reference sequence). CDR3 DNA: TGTGCCAGCGGGGACAGGGAGAACACTGAAGCTTTCTTT. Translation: CASGDRENTEAFF.

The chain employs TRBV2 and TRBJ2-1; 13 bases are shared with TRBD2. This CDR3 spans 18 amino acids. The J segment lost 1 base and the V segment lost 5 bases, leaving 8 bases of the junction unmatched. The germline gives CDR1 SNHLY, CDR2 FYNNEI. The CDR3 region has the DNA TGTGCCAGCAGTCTGACTAGCGGGAGGACCACGTCCTACAATGAGCAGTTCTTC. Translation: CASSLTSGRTTSYNEQFF.